This T cell receptor beta chain was sequenced in a study of CD8 T cells in ankylosing spondylitis. Using its own MiXCR run on the 5' RACE reads, TCRdb lists one record per CDR3 protein. The repertoire holds 350,000 to 400,000 distinct CDR3 sequences, with around 20% as singletons. A note on this clonotype: The antigen is unknown.

Study-wide findings and caveats: A number of the motif variants had already been described in reactive arthritis synovial fluid and blood.

Germline V lookup: CDR1 KGHSH, CDR2 LQKENI. With 1 base clipped from V and 5 bases from J, the junction kept 4 bases outside the gene matches. The CDR3 extends over 15 amino acids. The chain couples TRBV18 to TRBJ2-2; 7 nucleotides match TRBD1. Source material: blood, either unsorted or a sorted T cell fraction (not recorded which). The source of this sequence is a male donor with ankylosing spondylitis or in good health (not recorded which). CDR3 DNA: TGTGCCAGCTCACCACAGGGGGCCGCTACCGGGGAGCTGTTTTTT. Its translation is CASSPQGAATGELFF. The entire variable domain, with the rest obtained from reference TRBV18 and TRBJ2-2, is as follows: NAGVMQNPRHLVRRRGQEARLRCSPMKGHSHVYWYRQLPEEGLKFMVYLQKENIIDESGMPKERFSAEFPKEGPSILRIQQVVRGDSAAYFCASSPQGAATGELFFGEGSRLTVL.